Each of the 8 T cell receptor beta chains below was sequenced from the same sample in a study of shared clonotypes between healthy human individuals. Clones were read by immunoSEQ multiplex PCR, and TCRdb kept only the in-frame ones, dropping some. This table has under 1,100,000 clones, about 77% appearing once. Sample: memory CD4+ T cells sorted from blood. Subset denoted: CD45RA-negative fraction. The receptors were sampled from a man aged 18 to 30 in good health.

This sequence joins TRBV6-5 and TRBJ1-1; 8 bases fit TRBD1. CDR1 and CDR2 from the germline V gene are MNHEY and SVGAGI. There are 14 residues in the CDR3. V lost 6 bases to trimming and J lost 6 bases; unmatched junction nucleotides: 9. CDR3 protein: CASRTTGVLPEAFF. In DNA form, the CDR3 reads TGTGCCAGCAGAACGACAGGGGTGCTACCTGAAGCTTTCTTT.

CDR3 nucleotides: TGCGCCAGCAGCCAAGAGGAGCAGGGGGTCGGAAAACTGTTTTTT. It encodes CASSQEEQGVGKLFF. V gene TRBV4-1 combines with J gene TRBJ1-4; 7 bases are shared with TRBD1. Germline CDR1 is MGHRA and CDR2 is YSYEKL. The CDR3 is 15 residues long. The trim removed 0 bases at V and 10 bases at J, leaving 8 bases unmatched.

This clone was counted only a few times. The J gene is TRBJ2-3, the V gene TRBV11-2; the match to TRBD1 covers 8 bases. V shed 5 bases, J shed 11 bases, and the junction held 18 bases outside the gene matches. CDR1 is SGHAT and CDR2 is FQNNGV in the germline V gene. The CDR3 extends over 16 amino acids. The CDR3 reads CASSLGTGTLIRQQYF. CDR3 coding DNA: TGTGCCAGCAGCCTCGGGACAGGAACCCTGATAAGACAGCAGTATTTT.

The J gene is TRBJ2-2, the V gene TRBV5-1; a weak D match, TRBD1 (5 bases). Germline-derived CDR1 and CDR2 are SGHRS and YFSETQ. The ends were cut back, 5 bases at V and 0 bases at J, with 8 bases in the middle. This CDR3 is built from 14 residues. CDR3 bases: TGCGCCAGCAGACGACAGACGAACACCGGGGAGCTGTTTTTT. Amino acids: CASRRQTNTGELFF.

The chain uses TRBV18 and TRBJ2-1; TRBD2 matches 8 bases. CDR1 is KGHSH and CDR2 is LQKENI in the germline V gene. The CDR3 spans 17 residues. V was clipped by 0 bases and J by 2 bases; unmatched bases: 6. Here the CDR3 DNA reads TGTGCCAGCTCACCACCCCTACGGGGGGGGGCCTACAATGAGCAGTTCTTC. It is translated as CASSPPLRGGAYNEQFF.

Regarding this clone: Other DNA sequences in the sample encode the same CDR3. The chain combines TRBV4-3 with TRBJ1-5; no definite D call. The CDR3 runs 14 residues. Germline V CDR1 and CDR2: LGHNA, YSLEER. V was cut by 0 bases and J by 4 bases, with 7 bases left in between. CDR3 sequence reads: CASSQDLGNQPQHF. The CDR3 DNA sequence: TGCGCCAGCAGCCAAGATTTGGGGAATCAGCCCCAGCATTTT.

DNA for the CDR3: TGTGCCAGCAGCCAAGCCGGGGTCACGGCTAATGAAAAACTGTTTTTT. Its translation: CASSQAGVTANEKLFF. V gene TRBV14 combines with J gene TRBJ1-4; D gene uncertain. The CDR3 length is 16 residues. The V gene lost 1 base and the J gene lost 3 bases, with 12 bases spanning the gap. Per the germline V gene, CDR1 is SGHDN and CDR2 is FVKESK.

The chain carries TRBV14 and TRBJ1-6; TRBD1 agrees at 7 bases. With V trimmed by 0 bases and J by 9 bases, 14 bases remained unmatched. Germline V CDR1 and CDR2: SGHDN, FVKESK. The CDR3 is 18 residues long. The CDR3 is CASSQDSGTAFTSSPLHF. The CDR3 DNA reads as TGTGCCAGCAGCCAAGATTCTGGGACAGCTTTTACTAGTTCACCCCTCCACTTT.